The text below deals with one TCR beta chain. What it binds is unknown. Individual cDNA molecules each received unique molecular identifiers attached to them. TCRdb re-called the 5' RACE reads through MiXCR, storing one row per CDR3 protein. The repertoire holds tens of thousands of distinct CDR3 sequences, with around 6% as singletons. The data derive from a study of early T cells in non-severe SARS-CoV-2 infection. Turning to the study itself: Investigators sequenced bulk RNA drawn from unsorted whole blood, and chains remained unpaired. Whole-study findings and limits: Matching results from VDJdb favored anti-spike CD8 responses, leaving private and CD4 specificities undetected.

V lost 3 bases, J lost 10 bases, and 12 bases stayed unmatched. CDR3 size: 15 residues. CDR1 is LGHDT, CDR2 YNNKEL, per germline (reference sequence). J is TRBJ2-1 and V is TRBV3-1; 7 positions match TRBD2. This TCR was sampled from an adult who was a healthcare worker with PCR-confirmed SARS-CoV-2 infection or an uninfected control (not recorded which). The starting material was whole blood, obtained at baseline. CDR3 amino acids: CASSQTAGSPREQFF. The CDR3 DNA sequence: TGTGCCAGCAGCCAGACAGCGGGGTCTCCGAGGGAGCAGTTCTTC.